The 19 T cell receptor beta chains below all came from one sample that was sequenced in a study of blood T cell repertoires in COVID-19. Method: immunoSEQ multiplex PCR; TCRdb's copy keeps in-frame clones and lacks some. The sample consists of 250,000 to 400,000 clones, about 91% of them appearing once. The specimen sequenced was peripheral blood. These receptor sequences come from a woman aged 30 to 39 with COVID-19, enrolled during active disease.

The rearrangement joins TRBV3-1 (or the pseudogene TRBV3-2) to TRBJ1-2; the D gene is possibly TRBD1 (6 bases). The germline gives CDR1 LGHDT, CDR2 YNNKEL (reference sequence). Between the trimmed V and J ends, which lost 4 bases and 8 bases, there was a span of 17 bases. The CDR3 has 14 residues. The CDR3 region is CASSRGQRAAGYTF. CDR3 sequence (DNA): TGTGCCAGCAGCCGAGGACAGAGGGCCGCCGGCTACACCTTC.

Comment on this clone: Germline is not matched at one junction end, which may reflect a read error. The rearrangement uses TRBV23-1 and TRBJ1-2; D gene ambiguous. TRBV23-1 qualifies as an ORF whose function is uncertain. The CDR3 totals 11 residues. CDR3 sequence: CASSPMRAHLF. The CDR3 bases are TGCGCCAGCAGCCCGATGAGGGCTCACCTCTTC.

The chain carries TRBV27 and TRBJ1-3, with D maybe TRBD1 (6 bases). The germline V gene has CDR1 MNHEY and CDR2 SMNVEV (reference sequence). V was cut by 6 bases and J by 3 bases, with 12 bases left in between. The CDR3 totals 14 residues. CDR3 in amino acids: CASRPTGNGNTIYF. For the CDR3, the DNA is TGTGCCAGCAGGCCTACAGGGAATGGAAACACCATATATTTT.

For this clone: Within the sample, other DNA sequences also encode this same CDR3. V usage is TRBV6-5 and J usage is TRBJ1-5; D is perhaps TRBD1 (6 bases). The CDR3 sequence is 13 residues long. Per germline, CDR1 MNHEY and CDR2 SVGAGI. Trimming left V 6 bases short and J 7 bases short, with 13 bases between. The CDR3 nucleotides read TGTGCCAGCAGCTTAACAGGGAACCAGCCCCAGCATTTT. This translates into CASSLTGNQPQHF.

The chain is built from TRBV5-1 and TRBJ2-7; D is undetermined. Trimming shortened V by 0 bases and J by 3 bases, and 7 bases separated the two germline ends. Germline V gene lookup returns CDR1 SGHRS and CDR2 YFSETQ. CDR3 length: 13 amino acids. CDR3 residues: CASSLGAGYEQYF. DNA for the CDR3: TGCGCCAGCAGCTTGGGGGCAGGCTACGAGCAGTACTTC.

The chain combines TRBV6-6 with TRBJ1-6; D is undetermined. The length of the CDR3 is 14 residues. Germline CDR1 and CDR2: MNHNY and SVGAGI (reference sequence). V lost 2 bases, J lost 7 bases, and 9 bases lay in between. This CDR3 is CASSYAGGNSPLHF. The CDR3 bases are TGTGCCAGCAGTTACGCTGGCGGAAATTCACCCCTCCACTTT.

The chain links TRBV2 to TRBJ2-3; 10 bases line up with TRBD2. The J segment lost 5 bases and the V segment lost 6 bases, leaving 5 bases of the junction unmatched. Per the germline V gene, CDR1 is SNHLY and CDR2 is FYNNEI. This CDR3 has 14 residues. The CDR3 DNA follows: TGTGCCAGCAGGAGCGGGGGGGCCATAGATACGCAGTATTTT. Residues: CASRSGGAIDTQYF.

V is TRBV5-5 and J is TRBJ1-6, with D possibly matching TRBD1 (5 bases). Deletions cut 6 bases from V and 0 bases from J, with 13 bases between. CDR3 length: 16 amino acids. From germline, CDR1 is SGHKS and CDR2 YYEKEE (reference sequence). The CDR3, as DNA: TGTGCCAGCAACCCCCGGGGGAGCTCCTATAATTCACCCCTCCACTTT. It codes for CASNPRGSSYNSPLHF.

The chain employs TRBV5-6 and TRBJ1-2; a weak D match, TRBD1 (5 bases). V lost 4 bases, J lost 5 bases, and 12 bases lay in between. Per germline, CDR1 SGHDT and CDR2 YYEEEE. CDR3 length: 13 amino acids. In DNA form, the CDR3 reads TGTGCCAGCAGCCCAACCTCAGGGTATGGCTACACCTTC. Its protein product is CASSPTSGYGYTF.

The chain carries TRBV27 and TRBJ1-2; the D is unclear. This CDR3 has 13 residues. Germline loops: CDR1 MNHEY, CDR2 SMNVEV (reference sequence). Trimming took 5 bases from V and 0 from J, leaving 7 bases between them. CDR3 amino acids: CASSPRANYGYTF. Here the CDR3 DNA reads TGTGCCAGCAGTCCAAGAGCTAACTATGGCTACACCTTC.

A few counts support this clone. The V and J genes are TRBV7-9 and TRBJ1-3, with 9 bases identical to TRBD1. Unmatched junction bases numbered 6, after V lost 6 bases and J lost 3 bases. Germline V CDR1 and CDR2: SEHNR, FQNEAQ (reference sequence). CDR3 length: 15 residues. CDR3 sequence reads: CASSHRGLGGNTIYF. The CDR3 bases are TGTGCCAGCAGTCACAGGGGGCTCGGTGGAAACACCATATATTTT.

The gene calls are TRBV14 and TRBJ2-7, with 7 positions matching TRBD2. The CDR3 contains 13 residues. V shed 4 bases, J shed 6 bases, and the junction held 6 bases outside the gene matches. The germline V gene encodes CDR1 SGHDN and CDR2 FVKESK. DNA for the CDR3: TGTGCCAGCAGCCCATACAGCGGGGTCGAGCAGTACTTC. Translation gives CASSPYSGVEQYF.

This chain connects TRBV25-1 to TRBJ1-6; D might be TRBD1 (5 bases). The CDR3 is 16 residues long. Trimming cost V 4 bases and J 3 bases, with 13 bases left between them. Germline loops: CDR1 MGHDK, CDR2 SYGVNS. The CDR3 region has the DNA TGTGCCAGCAGTGGGTTGACAGACAACTATAATTCACCCCTCCACTTT. It specifies CASSGLTDNYNSPLHF. The entire variable domain, with the rest obtained from reference TRBV25-1 and TRBJ1-6, is as follows: EADIYQTPRYLVIGTGKKITLECSQTMGHDKMYWYQQDPGMELHLIHYSYGVNSTEKGDLSSESTVSRIRTEHFPLTLESARPSHTSQYLCASSGLTDNYNSPLHFGNGTRLTVT.

V is TRBV19 and J is TRBJ1-2; TRBD1 aligns across 8 bases. V shed 8 bases, J shed 2 bases, and the junction held 4 bases outside the gene matches. Germline values: CDR1 LNHDA, CDR2 SQIVND (reference sequence). The CDR3 totals 13 residues. This CDR3 reads CASGTGTNYGYTF. Written as DNA, the CDR3 is TGTGCCAGTGGGACAGGAACCAACTATGGCTACACCTTC. The whole variable domain, remainder taken from reference TRBV19 and TRBJ1-2, is DGGITQSPKYLFRKEGQNVTLSCEQNLNHDAMYWYRQDPGQGLRLIYYSQIVNDFQKGDIAEGYSVSREKKESFPLTVTSAQKNPTAFYLCASGTGTNYGYTFGSGTRLTVV.

The chain carries TRBV5-1 and TRBJ1-1; possibly TRBD1 for D (6 bases). CDR1 and CDR2 (germline): SGHRS, YFSETQ. Trimming pared 2 bases from V and 0 bases from J, leaving 8 bases between. The CDR3 has 14 residues. CDR3 bases: TGCGCCAGCAGCTTCGGACAGCTGAACACTGAAGCTTTCTTT. Translating it yields CASSFGQLNTEAFF.

A remark on this clone: Other nucleotide sequences from this sample produce the same CDR3. This chain links TRBV5-6 with TRBJ1-1; D perhaps matches TRBD1 (5 bases). Trimming cost V 1 base and J 5 bases, with 9 bases left between them. This CDR3 contains 13 residues. Germline V CDR1 and CDR2: SGHDT, YYEEEE. The CDR3 sequence is CASSLRGSTEAFF. Here the CDR3 DNA reads TGTGCCAGCAGCTTGCGGGGGAGTACTGAAGCTTTCTTT.

The chain links TRBV2 to TRBJ1-4, with a weak D call TRBD1 (5 bases). Trimming cost V 5 bases and J 3 bases, with 13 bases left between them. CDR3 size: 15 residues. The germline gives CDR1 SNHLY, CDR2 FYNNEI. In DNA form, the CDR3 reads TGTGCCAGCAGTACCAAGGGGTCGGCTAATGAAAAACTGTTTTTT. This sequence encodes CASSTKGSANEKLFF.

This rearrangement joins TRBV5-8 to TRBJ1-2, with a tentative D call TRBD1 (6 bases). Trimming stripped 4 bases from V and 7 bases from J, with 8 bases between. CDR1 and CDR2 from the germline V gene are SGHTS and YDEGEE. The CDR3 length is 11 residues. The CDR3 loop reads CASSLDSGYTF. The CDR3 DNA sequence: TGTGCCAGCAGCCTGGACAGTGGCTACACCTTC.

The chain recombines TRBV7-9 with TRBJ1-5, with 9 bases fitting TRBD1. Germline values: CDR1 SEHNR, CDR2 FQNEAQ (reference sequence). V shed 5 bases, J shed 5 bases, and the junction held 10 bases outside the gene matches. This CDR3 has 16 amino acids. The CDR3 loop reads CASSRTGGAGDQPQHF. CDR3 coding DNA: TGTGCCAGCAGCAGAACAGGGGGCGCCGGGGATCAGCCCCAGCATTTT.